Below, one T cell receptor (beta chain) is given with its context. What it recognizes is unknown. This sample was taken from a study of Ad26.COV2.S vaccination and SARS-CoV-2 variants. Study results and caveats: Recipients of vaccine and of placebo showed similar breadth of their non-spike TCR repertoires. Analyses of TCR breadth and depth may have underestimated total T cell responses.

Data came from immunoSEQ multiplex PCR; TCRdb stores just in-frame clones and leaves some out. Of 350,000 to 500,000 clones listed, about 90% were seen once; the top ten hold under 4.5%. Treatment: some 20 received Ad26.COV2.S at low or high dose, single or two shots; about 5 received placebo; per-sample allocation not given. The samples date from day 63 after the first vaccine or placebo injection. Cohort 1b enrolled adults aged 18-55 years in Boston. In the vaccine, an Ad26 vector expressed the SARS-CoV-2 spike of the Wuhan strain. V was cut by 0 bases and J by 4 bases, with 13 bases left in between. CDR1 SGHRS and CDR2 YFSETQ come from the germline V gene. This CDR3 is built from 15 residues.

Sample: peripheral blood, taken in a trial of Ad26.COV2.S vaccine versus placebo. The origin of this receptor is a person between 18 and 59 years old who received the Ad26.COV2.S COVID-19 vaccine or a placebo. The chain uses TRBV5-1 and TRBJ1-1; D may be TRBD1 (6 bases). CDR3 nucleotide sequence: TGCGCCAGCAGCTTGGATGGGGGGCCGGGCACTGAAGCTTTCTTT. Its protein is CASSLDGGPGTEAFF.